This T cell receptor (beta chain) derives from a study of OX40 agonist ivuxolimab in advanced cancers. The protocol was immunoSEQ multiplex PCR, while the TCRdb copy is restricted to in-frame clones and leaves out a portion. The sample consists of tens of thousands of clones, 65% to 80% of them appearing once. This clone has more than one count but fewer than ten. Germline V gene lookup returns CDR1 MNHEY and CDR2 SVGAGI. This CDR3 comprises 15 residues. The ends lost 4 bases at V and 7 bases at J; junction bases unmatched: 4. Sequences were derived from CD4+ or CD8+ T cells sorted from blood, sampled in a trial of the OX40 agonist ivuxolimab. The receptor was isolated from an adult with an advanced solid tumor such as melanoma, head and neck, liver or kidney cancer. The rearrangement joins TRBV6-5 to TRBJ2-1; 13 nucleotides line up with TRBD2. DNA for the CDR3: TGTGCCAGCAGTTTGGGACTAGCGGGGATTAATGAGCAGTTCTTC. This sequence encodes CASSLGLAGINEQFF.